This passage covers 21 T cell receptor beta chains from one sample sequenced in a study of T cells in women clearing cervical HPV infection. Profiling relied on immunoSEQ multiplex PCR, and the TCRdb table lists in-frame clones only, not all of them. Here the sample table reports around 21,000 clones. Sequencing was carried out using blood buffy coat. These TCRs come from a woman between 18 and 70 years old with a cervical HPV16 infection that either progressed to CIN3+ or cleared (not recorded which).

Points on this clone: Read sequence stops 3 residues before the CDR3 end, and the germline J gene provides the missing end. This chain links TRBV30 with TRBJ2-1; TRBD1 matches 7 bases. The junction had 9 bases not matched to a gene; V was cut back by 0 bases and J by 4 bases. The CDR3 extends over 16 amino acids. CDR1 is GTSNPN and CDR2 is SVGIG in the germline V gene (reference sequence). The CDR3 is CAWSVWVGGGYNEQFF. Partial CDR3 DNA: TGTGCCTGGAGTGTATGGGTAGGGGGCGGGTACAATGAG.

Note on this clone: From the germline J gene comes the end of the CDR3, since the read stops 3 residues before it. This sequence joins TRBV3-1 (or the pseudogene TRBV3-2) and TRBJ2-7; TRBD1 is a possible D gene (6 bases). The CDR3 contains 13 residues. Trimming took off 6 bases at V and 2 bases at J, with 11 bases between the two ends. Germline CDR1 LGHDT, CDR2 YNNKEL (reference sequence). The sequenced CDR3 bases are TGTGCCAGCAGTATGGGGGCAACCTACGAG. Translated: CASSMGATYE. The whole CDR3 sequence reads CASSMGATYEQYF.

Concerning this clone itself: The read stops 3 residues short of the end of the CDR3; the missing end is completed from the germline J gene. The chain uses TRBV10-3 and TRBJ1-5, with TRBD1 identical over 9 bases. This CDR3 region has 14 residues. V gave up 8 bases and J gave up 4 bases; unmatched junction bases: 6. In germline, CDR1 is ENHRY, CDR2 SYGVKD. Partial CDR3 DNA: TGTGCCATCGGGACAGGGAAAGGGAATCAGCCC. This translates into CAIGTGKGNQP. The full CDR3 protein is CAIGTGKGNQPQHF.

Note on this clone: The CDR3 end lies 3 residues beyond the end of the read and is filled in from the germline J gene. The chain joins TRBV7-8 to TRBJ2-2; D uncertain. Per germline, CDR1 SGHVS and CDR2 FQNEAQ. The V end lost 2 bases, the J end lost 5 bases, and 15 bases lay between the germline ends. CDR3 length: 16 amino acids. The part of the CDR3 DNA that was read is TGTGCCAGCAGCTTATTGTACCATACAATAACCGGGGAG. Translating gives CASSLLYHTITGE. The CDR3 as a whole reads CASSLLYHTITGELFF.

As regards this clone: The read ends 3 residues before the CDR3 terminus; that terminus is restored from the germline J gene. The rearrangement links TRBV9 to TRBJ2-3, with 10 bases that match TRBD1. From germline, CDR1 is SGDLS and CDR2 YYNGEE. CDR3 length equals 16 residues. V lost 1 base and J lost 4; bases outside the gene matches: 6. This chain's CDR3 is CASSVRTGGFADTQYF. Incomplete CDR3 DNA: TGTGCCAGCAGCGTACGGACAGGGGGATTCGCAGATACG.

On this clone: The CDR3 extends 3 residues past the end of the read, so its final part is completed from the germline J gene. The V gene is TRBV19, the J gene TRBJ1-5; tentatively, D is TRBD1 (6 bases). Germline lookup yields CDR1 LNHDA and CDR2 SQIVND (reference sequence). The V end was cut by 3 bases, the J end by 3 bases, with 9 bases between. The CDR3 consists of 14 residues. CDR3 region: CASSIRDNNQPQHF. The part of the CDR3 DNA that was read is TGTGCCAGTAGTATCCGGGACAACAATCAGCCC.

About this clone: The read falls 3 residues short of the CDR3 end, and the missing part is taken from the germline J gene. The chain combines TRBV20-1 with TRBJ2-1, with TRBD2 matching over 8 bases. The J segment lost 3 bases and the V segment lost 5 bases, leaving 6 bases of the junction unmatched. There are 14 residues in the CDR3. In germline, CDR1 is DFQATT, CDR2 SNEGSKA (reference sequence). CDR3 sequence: CSAPPGLDYNEQFF. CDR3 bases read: TGCAGTGCTCCACCGGGACTAGACTACAATGAG.

CDR3 sequence: CASSSPTSGRAISDTQYF. The DNA read from the CDR3 is TGTGCCAGCAGTTCTCCCACTAGCGGGAGGGCCATTTCAGATACG. The chain couples TRBV28 to TRBJ2-3; 13 bases align to TRBD2. From the germline J gene comes the end of the CDR3, since the read stops 3 residues before it. The V gene end was trimmed by 4 bases and the J gene end by 4 bases; junction bases not matched to a gene: 11. The CDR3 runs to 18 residues. Germline V gives CDR1 MDHEN, CDR2 SYDVKM.

The sequenced part of the CDR3 DNA is TGCGCCAGCAGCTCGAGACAGGGGCCTAACTATGGC. Amino acids: CASSSRQGPNYG. From start to end, the CDR3 is CASSSRQGPNYGYTF. This rearrangement joins TRBV5-1 to TRBJ1-2, with 8 nucleotides matching TRBD1. The read halts 3 residues ahead of the CDR3 end, with the missing end drawn from the germline J gene. CDR1 is SGHRS, CDR2 YFSETQ, per germline. The J segment lost 0 bases and the V segment lost 3 bases, leaving 4 bases of the junction unmatched. The CDR3 contains 15 residues.

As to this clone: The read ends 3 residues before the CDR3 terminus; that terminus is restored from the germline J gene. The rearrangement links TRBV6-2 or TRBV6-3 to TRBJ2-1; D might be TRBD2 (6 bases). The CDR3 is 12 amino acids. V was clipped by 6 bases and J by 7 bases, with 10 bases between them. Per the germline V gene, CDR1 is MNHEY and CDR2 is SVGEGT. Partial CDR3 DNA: TGTGCCAGCAGAAGGAGCGGGAATGAG. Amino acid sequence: CASRRSGNE. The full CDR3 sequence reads CASRRSGNEQFF.

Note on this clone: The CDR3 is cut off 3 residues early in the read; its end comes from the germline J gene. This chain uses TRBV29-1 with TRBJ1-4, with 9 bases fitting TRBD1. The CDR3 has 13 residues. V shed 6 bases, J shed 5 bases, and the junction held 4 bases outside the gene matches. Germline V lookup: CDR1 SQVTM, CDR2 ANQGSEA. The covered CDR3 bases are TGCAGCGTATCCGGGACAGGGAATGAAAAA. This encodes CSVSGTGNEK. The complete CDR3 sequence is CSVSGTGNEKLFF.

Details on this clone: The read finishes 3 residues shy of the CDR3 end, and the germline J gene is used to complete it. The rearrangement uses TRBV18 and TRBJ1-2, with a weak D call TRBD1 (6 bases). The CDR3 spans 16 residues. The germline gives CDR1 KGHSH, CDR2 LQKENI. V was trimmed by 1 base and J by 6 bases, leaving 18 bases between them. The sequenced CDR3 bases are TGTGCCAGCTCACCACTGCGTTTACAGGGCGAGGATGGC. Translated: CASSPLRLQGEDG. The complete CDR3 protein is CASSPLRLQGEDGYTF.

CDR3 protein: CASTDRGYVNQPQHF. The sequenced CDR3 bases are TGTGCCAGTACGGACAGGGGGTATGTGAATCAGCCC. The chain carries TRBV19 and TRBJ1-5; 10 nucleotides match TRBD1. The read terminates 3 residues ahead of where the CDR3 ends, so the germline J gene completes it. The CDR3 has 15 residues. The germline V gene has CDR1 LNHDA and CDR2 SQIVND (reference sequence). V lost 7 bases to trimming and J lost 4 bases; unmatched junction nucleotides: 7.

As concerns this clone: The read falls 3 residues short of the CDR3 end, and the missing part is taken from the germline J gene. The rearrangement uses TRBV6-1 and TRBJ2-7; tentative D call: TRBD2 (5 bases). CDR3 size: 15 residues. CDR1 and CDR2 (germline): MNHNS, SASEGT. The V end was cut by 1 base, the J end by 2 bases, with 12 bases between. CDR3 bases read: TGTGCCAGCAGTGAAGTATTAGCGAGACCCTACGAG. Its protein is CASSEVLARPYE. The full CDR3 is CASSEVLARPYEQYF.

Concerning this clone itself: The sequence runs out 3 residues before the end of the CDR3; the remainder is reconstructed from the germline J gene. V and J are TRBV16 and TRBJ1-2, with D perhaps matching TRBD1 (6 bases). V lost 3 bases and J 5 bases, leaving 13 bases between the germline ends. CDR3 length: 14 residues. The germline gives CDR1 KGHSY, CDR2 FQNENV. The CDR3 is CASSQFRGLYGYTF. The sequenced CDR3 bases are TGTGCCAGCAGCCAGTTCAGGGGATTGTATGGC.

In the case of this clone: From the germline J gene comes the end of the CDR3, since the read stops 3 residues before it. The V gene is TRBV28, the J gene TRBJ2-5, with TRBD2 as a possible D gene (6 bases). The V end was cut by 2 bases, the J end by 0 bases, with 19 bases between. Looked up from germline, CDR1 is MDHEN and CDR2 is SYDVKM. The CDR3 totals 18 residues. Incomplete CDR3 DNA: TGTGCCAGCAGTTTAGAAGGCCTGCGGGGTAGCCACCAAGAGACC. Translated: CASSLEGLRGSHQET. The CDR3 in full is CASSLEGLRGSHQETQYF.

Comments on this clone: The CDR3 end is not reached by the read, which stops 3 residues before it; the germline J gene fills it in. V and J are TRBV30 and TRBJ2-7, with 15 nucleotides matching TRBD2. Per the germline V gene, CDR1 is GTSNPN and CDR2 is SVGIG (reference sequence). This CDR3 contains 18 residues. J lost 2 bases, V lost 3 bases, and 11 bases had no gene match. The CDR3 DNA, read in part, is TGTGCCTGGAGAACAAGGGGACTAGCGGGAGGACCACCCTACGAG. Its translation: CAWRTRGLAGGPPYE. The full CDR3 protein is CAWRTRGLAGGPPYEQYF.

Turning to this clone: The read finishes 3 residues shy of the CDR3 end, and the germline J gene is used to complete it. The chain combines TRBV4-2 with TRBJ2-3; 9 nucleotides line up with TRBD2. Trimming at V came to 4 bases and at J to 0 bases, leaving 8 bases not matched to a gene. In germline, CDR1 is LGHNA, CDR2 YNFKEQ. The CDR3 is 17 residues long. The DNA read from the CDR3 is TGTGCCAGCAGCCCTACAAGGGCGGGGGGGAGCACAGATACG. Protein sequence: CASSPTRAGGSTDT. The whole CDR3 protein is CASSPTRAGGSTDTQYF.

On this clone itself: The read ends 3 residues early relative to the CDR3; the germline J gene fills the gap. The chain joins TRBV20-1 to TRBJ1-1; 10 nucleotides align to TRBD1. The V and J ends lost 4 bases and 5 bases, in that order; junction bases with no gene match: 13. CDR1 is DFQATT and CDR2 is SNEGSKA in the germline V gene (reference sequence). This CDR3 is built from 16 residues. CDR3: CSAKEQGQGRGTEAFF. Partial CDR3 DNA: TGCAGTGCTAAAGAGCAGGGACAGGGGAGGGGTACTGAA.

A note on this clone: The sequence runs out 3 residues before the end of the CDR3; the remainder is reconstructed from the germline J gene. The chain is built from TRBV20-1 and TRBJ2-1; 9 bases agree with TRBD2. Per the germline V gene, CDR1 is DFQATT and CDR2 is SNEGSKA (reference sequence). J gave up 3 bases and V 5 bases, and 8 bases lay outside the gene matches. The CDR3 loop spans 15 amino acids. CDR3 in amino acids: CSAVQLAGGYNEQFF. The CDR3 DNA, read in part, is TGCAGTGCTGTTCAACTAGCGGGCGGCTACAATGAG.

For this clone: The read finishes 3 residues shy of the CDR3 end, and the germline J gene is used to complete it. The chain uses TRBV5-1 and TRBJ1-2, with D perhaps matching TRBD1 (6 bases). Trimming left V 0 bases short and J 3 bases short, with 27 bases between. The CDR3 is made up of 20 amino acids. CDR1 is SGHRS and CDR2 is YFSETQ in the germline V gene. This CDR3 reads CASSLGGGPGASRRDYGYTF. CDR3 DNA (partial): TGCGCCAGCAGCTTGGGGGGGGGACCGGGGGCCAGCCGACGTGACTATGGC. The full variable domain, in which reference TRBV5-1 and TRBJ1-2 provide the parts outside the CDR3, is KAGVTQTPRYLIKTRGQQVTLSCSPISGHRSVSWYQQTPGQGLQFLFEYFSETQRNKGNFPGRFSGRQFSNSRSEMNVSTLELGDSALYLCASSLGGGPGASRRDYGYTFGSGTRLTVV.